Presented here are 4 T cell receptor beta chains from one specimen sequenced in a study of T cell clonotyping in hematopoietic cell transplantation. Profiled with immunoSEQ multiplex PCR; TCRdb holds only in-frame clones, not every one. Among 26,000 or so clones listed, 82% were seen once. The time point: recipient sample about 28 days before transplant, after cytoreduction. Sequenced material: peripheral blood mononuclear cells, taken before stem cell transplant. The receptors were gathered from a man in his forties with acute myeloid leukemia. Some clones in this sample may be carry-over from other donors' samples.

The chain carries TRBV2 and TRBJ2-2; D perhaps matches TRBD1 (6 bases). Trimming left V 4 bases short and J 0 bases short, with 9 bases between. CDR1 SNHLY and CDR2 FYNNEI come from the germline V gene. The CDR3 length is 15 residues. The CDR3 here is CASSVGGPNTGELFF. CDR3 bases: TGTGCCAGCAGTGTAGGGGGACCGAACACCGGGGAGCTGTTTTTT.

The CDR3 here is CASSALGTGFSYEQYF. CDR3 DNA sequence: TGTGCCAGCAGTGCTCTCGGGACAGGGTTTTCCTACGAGCAGTACTTC. The chain uses TRBV6-1 and TRBJ2-7; 9 positions match TRBD1. Germline loops: CDR1 MNHNS, CDR2 SASEGT. J gave up 1 base and V 4 bases, and 8 bases lay outside the gene matches. There are 16 residues in the CDR3.

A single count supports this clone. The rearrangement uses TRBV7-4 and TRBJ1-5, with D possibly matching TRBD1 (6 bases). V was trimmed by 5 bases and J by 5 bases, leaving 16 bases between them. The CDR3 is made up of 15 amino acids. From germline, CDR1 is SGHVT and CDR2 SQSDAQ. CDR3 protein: CASSPRGGQDQPQHF. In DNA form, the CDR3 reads TGTGCCAGCAGCCCCCGAGGGGGGCAGGATCAGCCCCAGCATTTT.

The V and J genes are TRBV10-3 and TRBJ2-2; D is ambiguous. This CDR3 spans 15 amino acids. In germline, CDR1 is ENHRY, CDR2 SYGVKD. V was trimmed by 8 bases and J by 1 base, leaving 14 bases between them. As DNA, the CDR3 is TGTGCCATCGGCGGAATCCGCGGGAACACCGGGGAGCTGTTTTTT. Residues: CAIGGIRGNTGELFF.